Here is one T cell receptor beta chain with its context. Distinct nucleotide sequences in the sample also encode this CDR3. The naive CD8 population came from CD45RO-negative cells selected for CCR7, without terminally differentiated effector memory CD45RA+ cells. Among the donors, all were Caucasian adults who lived in Nashville, Tennessee. TCRdb's table, derived via immunoSEQ multiplex PCR, lists solely in-frame clones and lacks some. The repertoire holds around 2,100,000 clones, with about 95% as singletons. The CDR3 sequence is 13 residues long. Germline V gene data show CDR1 as PRHDT and CDR2 as FYEKMQ (reference sequence). V lost 5 bases and J lost 3, with 11 bases in between. The sample originates from a study of shared clonotypes between healthy human individuals.

The chain uses TRBV13 and TRBJ2-7; D is undetermined. Sequencing was performed on naive CD8+ T cells sorted from blood. The sequence was collected from a man aged 18 to 29 in good health. The CDR3 nucleotides read TGTGCCAGCAGCGGCGGACGGAGCTACGAGCAGTACTTC. Translated, it gives CASSGGRSYEQYF.